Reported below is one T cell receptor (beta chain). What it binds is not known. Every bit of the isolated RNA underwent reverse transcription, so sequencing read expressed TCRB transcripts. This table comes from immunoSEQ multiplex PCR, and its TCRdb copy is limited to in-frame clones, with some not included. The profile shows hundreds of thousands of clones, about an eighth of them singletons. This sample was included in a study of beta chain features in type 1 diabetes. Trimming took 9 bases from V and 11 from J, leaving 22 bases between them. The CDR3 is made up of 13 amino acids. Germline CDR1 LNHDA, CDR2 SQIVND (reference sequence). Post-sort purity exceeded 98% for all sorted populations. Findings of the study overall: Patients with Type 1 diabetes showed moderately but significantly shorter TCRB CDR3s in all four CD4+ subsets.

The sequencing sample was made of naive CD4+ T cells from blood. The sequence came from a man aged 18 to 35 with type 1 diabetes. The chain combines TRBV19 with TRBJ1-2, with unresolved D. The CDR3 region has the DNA TGTGCCAGCCTAGACCCGGCGGATTTCGGGTACACCTTC. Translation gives CASLDPADFGYTF.